This T cell receptor (beta chain) emerged from a study of shared clonotypes between healthy human individuals. The investigators split CD4+ cells into a CD45RA+ naive subset and a CD45RA-negative memory subset. V was pared by 1 base and J by 3 bases, with 9 bases between. The CDR3 contains 14 residues. CDR1 MGHDK and CDR2 SYGVNS come from the germline V gene. Original processing notes: ImmunoSEQ output lacked quality scores and full-length reads, limiting matched filtering. The repertoire was sequenced with immunoSEQ multiplex PCR; TCRdb's copy has only in-frame clones and lacks some. D and trimming come from the DNA, and the V and J calls and clone size come from that table. The sample comprises millions of clones, 90% to 95% of which are singletons, and 0.13% rests with the top ten.

Input material: naive CD4+ T cells sorted from blood. Indicated subset: CD45RA+ positively selected. J is TRBJ1-2 and V is TRBV25-1; D is unresolved. The clonotype originates from a man aged 18 to 29 in good health. CDR3 nucleotide sequence: TGTGCCAGCAGTGAATTGAACAGTTACTATGGCTACACCTTC. Translated, it gives CASSELNSYYGYTF.